Listed here are 19 T cell receptor beta chains from one sample, sequenced in a study of blood T cells in healthy people across ages. For the second PCR, which ran for roughly 6 to 12 cycles, a sample-barcoded 5' primer and a J-beta primer mix were used. TCRdb itself ran the 5' RACE reads through MiXCR, one entry per CDR3 protein. The sample has some 1.5 million distinct CDR3 sequences; roughly 30% are singletons. Input material: blood. The receptors were sampled from a woman younger than 45 in good health.

This clonotype was observed a few times. This chain joins TRBV5-1 and TRBJ2-3, with D possibly being TRBD1 or TRBD2 (5 bases each). Germline V lookup: CDR1 SGHRS, CDR2 YFSETQ. The CDR3 loop spans 14 amino acids. V lost 4 bases to trimming and J lost 2 bases, with 11 bases between them. The CDR3 loop reads CASSRGTLTDTQYF. CDR3 in DNA: TGCGCCAGCAGCAGAGGGACCCTCACAGATACGCAGTATTTT.

This clonotype was seen just once. The gene calls are TRBV6-5 and TRBJ1-4; TRBD1 is a possible D gene (5 bases). Deletions cut 0 bases from V and 7 bases from J, with 12 bases between. CDR1 and CDR2 from the germline V gene are MNHEY and SVGAGI. CDR3 length equals 15 residues. The CDR3 is CASSYSGGSGEKLFF. The CDR3 DNA reads as TGTGCCAGCAGTTACTCGGGGGGGAGTGGTGAAAAACTGTTTTTT.

This clonotype was found a few times. The rearrangement links TRBV10-3 to TRBJ1-1, with D maybe TRBD1 (5 bases). CDR3 length equals 16 residues. Trimming stripped 3 bases from V and 0 bases from J, with 14 bases between. CDR1 is ENHRY, CDR2 SYGVKD, per germline. This CDR3 is CAISDGSGTVNTEAFF. The CDR3 DNA is TGTGCCATCAGTGACGGTTCCGGGACGGTGAACACTGAAGCTTTCTTT.

The V and J genes are TRBV20-1 and TRBJ2-7; 11 nucleotides align to TRBD2. V gave up 5 bases and J gave up 2 bases; unmatched junction bases: 5. Germline V gives CDR1 DFQATT, CDR2 SNEGSKA (reference sequence). The CDR3 spans 14 residues. CDR3 sequence: CSAGGTSGAYEQYF. For the CDR3, the DNA is TGCAGTGCTGGCGGGACTAGCGGAGCCTACGAGCAGTACTTC.

In the case of this clonotype: A read error is possible here, since a much larger clone lies one base away. V is TRBV5-5 and J is TRBJ2-1; D uncertain. V lost 7 bases and J lost 7, with 15 bases in between. This CDR3 comprises 13 residues. The germline V gene has CDR1 SGHKS and CDR2 YYEKEE (reference sequence). The CDR3 spells CASGPITENEQFF. CDR3 in DNA: TGTGCCAGCGGCCCCATTACGGAAAATGAGCAGTTCTTC.

The V gene is TRBV7-9, the J gene TRBJ2-3, with 8 positions matching TRBD1. V lost 5 bases to trimming and J lost 0 bases; unmatched junction nucleotides: 7. Germline lookup yields CDR1 SEHNR and CDR2 FQNEAQ (reference sequence). This CDR3 comprises 16 residues. CDR3 nucleotide sequence: TGTGCCAGCAGCCACCACAGGACAGGGAGCACAGATACGCAGTATTTT. It codes for CASSHHRTGSTDTQYF.

The genes are TRBV12-3 or TRBV12-4 and TRBJ1-2, with TRBD1 matching 9 bases. This CDR3 contains 14 residues. J lost 4 bases, V lost 6 bases, and 6 bases had no gene match. CDR3 residues: CASRRTGDFYGYTF. The CDR3, as DNA: TGTGCCAGCAGGAGGACAGGGGATTTCTATGGCTACACCTTC.

This clonotype has more than one count but fewer than ten. The chain is built from TRBV12-3 or TRBV12-4 and TRBJ2-1; D might be TRBD2 (6 bases). The V gene lost 11 bases and the J gene lost 1 base, with 9 bases spanning the gap. The CDR3 covers 12 residues. The chain's CDR3 is CAVGTSYNEQFF. CDR3 in DNA: TGTGCCGTGGGGACTTCCTACAATGAGCAGTTCTTC.

This clonotype was recorded a few times. The chain is built from TRBV5-1 and TRBJ2-3; 8 bases align to TRBD2. The CDR3 contains 16 residues. Germline CDR1 reads SGHRS; CDR2 reads YFSETQ. J was trimmed by 2 bases and V by 5 bases; bases with no gene match: 10. The CDR3 DNA is TGCGCCAGCAGTTTTCTTGGCGGGGGGATCACAGATACGCAGTATTTT. It translates to CASSFLGGGITDTQYF.

This rearrangement joins TRBV28 to TRBJ2-3, with a possible D match to TRBD2 (6 bases). The CDR3 covers 15 residues. Germline V gives CDR1 MDHEN, CDR2 SYDVKM. V was trimmed by 5 bases and J by 5 bases, leaving 17 bases between them. The CDR3 DNA follows: TGTGCCAGCAGTGACCCTACGCGGGGTAAAGATACGCAGTATTTT. Amino acid sequence: CASSDPTRGKDTQYF.

This clonotype has more than one count but fewer than ten. The rearrangement uses TRBV7-2 and TRBJ2-3, with a weak D call TRBD2 (5 bases). The CDR3 has 13 residues. Trimming pared 5 bases from V and 6 bases from J, leaving 12 bases between. Germline V lookup: CDR1 SGHTA, CDR2 FQGNSA. CDR3 protein: CASSRTRTDTQYF. The CDR3 DNA sequence: TGTGCCAGCAGCCGAACTAGGACGGATACGCAGTATTTT. The whole variable domain, filled in from reference TRBV7-2 and TRBJ2-3, reads GAGVSQSPSNKVTEKGKDVELRCDPISGHTALYWYRQSLGQGLEFLIYFQGNSAPDKSGLPSDRFSAERTGGSVSTLTIQRTQQEDSAVYLCASSRTRTDTQYFGPGTRLTVL.

This clonotype was observed many times. V and J are TRBV27 and TRBJ2-7, with D possibly TRBD2 on 6 matching bases. Per the germline V gene, CDR1 is MNHEY and CDR2 is SMNVEV (reference sequence). This CDR3 spans 13 amino acids. V dropped 2 bases and J dropped 5 bases, with 10 bases sitting between them. CDR3 sequence reads: CASSLGGFNEQYF. CDR3 nucleotides: TGTGCCAGCAGTTTAGGAGGGTTCAACGAGCAGTACTTC.

The chain recombines TRBV6-1 with TRBJ1-1; the D is unclear. The CDR3 contains 15 residues. Per the germline V gene, CDR1 is MNHNS and CDR2 is SASEGT. The ends were cut back, 0 bases at V and 0 bases at J, with 8 bases in the middle. The CDR3 DNA reads as TGTGCCAGCAGTGAAGCGAAGTTACTGAACACTGAAGCTTTCTTT. Protein sequence: CASSEAKLLNTEAFF.

The chain's CDR3 is CASGPGHETQYF. The CDR3 DNA sequence: TGTGCCAGCGGCCCAGGTCACGAGACCCAGTACTTC. The chain uses TRBV25-1 and TRBJ2-5; D is ambiguous. V was shortened by 8 bases and J by 5 bases, with 12 bases between the two germline ends. This CDR3 has 12 residues. CDR1 and CDR2 from the germline V gene are MGHDK and SYGVNS.

This clonotype occurred many times. This chain joins TRBV7-9 and TRBJ2-4; no reliable D call. This CDR3 is 15 amino acids long. Germline CDR1 and CDR2: SEHNR and FQNEAQ (reference sequence). V was clipped by 5 bases and J by 0 bases, with 11 bases between them. The CDR3 sequence is CASSPDEPAKNIQYF. CDR3 bases: TGTGCCAGCAGCCCCGACGAGCCAGCCAAAAACATTCAGTACTTC. Complete variable domain (other parts from reference TRBV7-9 and TRBJ2-4): DTGVSQNPRHKITKRGQNVTFRCDPISEHNRLYWYRQTLGQGPEFLTYFQNEAQLEKSRLLSDRFSAERPKGSFSTLEIQRTEQGDSAMYLCASSPDEPAKNIQYFGAGTRLSVL.

This clonotype was counted a few times. The CDR3 region is CASSRVVYNEQFF. The CDR3 DNA reads TGCGCCAGCAGCCGTGTTGTTTACAATGAGCAGTTCTTC. The chain recombines TRBV4-1 with TRBJ2-1; no firm D call. The CDR3 runs to 13 residues. The V gene lost 4 bases and the J gene lost 4 bases, with 8 bases spanning the gap. Germline lookup yields CDR1 MGHRA and CDR2 YSYEKL.

This clonotype came up a few times. The chain recombines TRBV25-1 with TRBJ1-1; TRBD1 matches at 8 bases. V lost 7 bases, J lost 1 base, and 8 bases stayed unmatched. The CDR3 runs 15 residues. Germline values: CDR1 MGHDK, CDR2 SYGVNS. This chain's CDR3 is CASKTTTGANTEAFF. The CDR3 nucleotides are TGTGCCAGCAAAACGACGACAGGGGCGAACACTGAAGCTTTCTTT.

This chain connects TRBV3-1 to TRBJ2-4; maybe TRBD1 (6 bases). The J call may be in error: the DNA end matches TRBJ2-5 better. Germline CDR1 and CDR2: LGHDT and YNNKEL (reference sequence). The CDR3 is 14 amino acids. The CDR3 DNA follows: TGTGCCAGCAGCACCCAGGACAGCCAAGAGACCCAGTACTTC. Its protein is CASSTQDSQETQYF.

The genes are TRBV10-3 and TRBJ1-3, with a weak D call TRBD1 (5 bases). Germline values: CDR1 ENHRY, CDR2 SYGVKD. V was shortened by 3 bases and J by 5 bases, with 11 bases between the two germline ends. This CDR3 is 14 amino acids long. The CDR3 reads CAISDADRRNTIYF. The CDR3 DNA sequence: TGTGCCATCAGTGACGCCGACAGAAGAAACACCATATATTTT.